One and the same sample provided the 20 T cell receptor beta chains below, sequenced in a study of blood T cell repertoires in COVID-19. The table came from immunoSEQ multiplex PCR; TCRdb's copy has only in-frame clones and leaves some out. The data show 130,000 or so clones, about 86% seen once. The sample was peripheral blood. The receptors here all came from a woman in her sixties with acute or convalescent COVID-19.

The chain has TRBV15 and TRBJ1-4; 7 bases map to TRBD1. Germline trimming cut 0 bases from V and 13 bases from J; bases unmatched to any gene: 11. Germline CDR1 reads LNHNV; CDR2 reads YYDKDF (reference sequence). The length of the CDR3 is 15 residues. In DNA, the CDR3 is TGTGCCACCAGCAGAGACCTTGACAGGGCGGCTTTACTGTTTTTT. It encodes CATSRDLDRAALLFF.

The V gene is TRBV29-1, the J gene TRBJ1-2; D perhaps matches TRBD1 (5 bases). CDR3 length: 14 amino acids. V lost 2 bases, J lost 2 bases, and 12 bases lay in between. The germline V gene encodes CDR1 SQVTM and CDR2 ANQGSEA. This chain's CDR3 is CSVESPDRNYGYTF. CDR3 bases: TGCAGCGTTGAAAGTCCCGACAGAAACTATGGCTACACCTTC.

The sample holds one count of this clone. J is TRBJ2-1 and V is TRBV6-5; 12 bases match TRBD2. This CDR3 has 15 residues. Germline V lookup: CDR1 MNHEY, CDR2 SVGAGI. Trimming took 5 bases from V and 8 from J; bases not matched to a gene: 7. In DNA, the CDR3 is TGTGCCAGCAGTAGAACTAGCGGGGGGTTCTATGAGCAGTTCTTC. This sequence encodes CASSRTSGGFYEQFF.

The CDR3 DNA reads TGTGCCAGCAGTCAACCTCCCCAGGGCCTCCTCACAGATACGCAGTATTTT. As protein: CASSQPPQGLLTDTQYF. The rearrangement joins TRBV6-6 to TRBJ2-3, with D maybe TRBD1 (5 bases). From germline, CDR1 is MNHNY and CDR2 SVGAGI (reference sequence). Trimming took 5 bases from V and 2 from J, leaving 20 bases between them. The CDR3 length is 17 residues.

V and J are TRBV28 and TRBJ2-3, with 9 positions matching TRBD2. This CDR3 has 16 amino acids. Per germline, CDR1 MDHEN and CDR2 SYDVKM. V was pared by 6 bases and J by 6 bases, with 13 bases of the junction left unmatched. In nucleotides, the CDR3 is TGTGCCAGCAGGCCGCCCGGGACTAGCAAACCCGATACGCAGTATTTT. As protein: CASRPPGTSKPDTQYF.

The genes are TRBV7-2 and TRBJ2-5, with TRBD2 matching over 7 bases. Germline V gives CDR1 SGHTA, CDR2 FQGNSA. The V gene end was trimmed by 5 bases and the J gene end by 0 bases; junction bases not matched to a gene: 0. The CDR3 length is 13 residues. CDR3: CASSRGDQETQYF. The CDR3 nucleotides are TGTGCCAGCAGCCGGGGGGACCAAGAGACCCAGTACTTC.

The genes are TRBV5-6 and TRBJ1-2; 11 bases are a match to TRBD1. CDR3 length: 13 amino acids. Germline lookup yields CDR1 SGHDT and CDR2 YYEEEE. Unmatched junction bases numbered 4, after V lost 4 bases and J lost 8 bases. The chain's CDR3 is CASSLGQGGGYTF. CDR3 DNA sequence: TGTGCCAGCAGCCTGGGACAGGGGGGCGGCTACACCTTC.

The chain is built from TRBV7-2 and TRBJ1-5, with D possibly matching TRBD1 (6 bases). This CDR3 contains 15 residues. The V gene lost 5 bases and the J gene lost 1 base, with 12 bases spanning the gap. Germline-derived CDR1 and CDR2 are SGHTA and FQGNSA. The chain's CDR3 is CASSRQGTSNQPQHF. Written as DNA, the CDR3 is TGTGCCAGCAGCCGCCAGGGGACCAGCAATCAGCCCCAGCATTTT. Looking up the rest from reference TRBV7-2 and TRBJ1-5 gives the full variable domain: GAGVSQSPSNKVTEKGKDVELRCDPISGHTALYWYRQSLGQGLEFLIYFQGNSAPDKSGLPSDRFSAERTGGSVSTLTIQRTQQEDSAVYLCASSRQGTSNQPQHFGDGTRLSIL.

This chain connects TRBV6-5 to TRBJ1-1, with TRBD1 as a possible D gene (6 bases). The germline V and J ends were trimmed by 5 bases and 6 bases, with 19 bases remaining between them. CDR1 is MNHEY, CDR2 SVGAGI, per germline. The CDR3 sequence is 15 residues long. The CDR3 sequence is CASSRGAITGSEAFF. Here the CDR3 DNA reads TGTGCCAGCAGTCGCGGCGCAATAACAGGGTCTGAAGCTTTCTTT.

The genes are TRBV5-4 and TRBJ2-1; 9 bases agree with TRBD2. Germline CDR1 SGHNT, CDR2 YYREEE (reference sequence). The CDR3 runs to 17 residues. J lost 7 bases, V lost 4 bases, and 15 bases had no gene match. The CDR3 loop reads CASSPIGGRGGRNEQFF. The CDR3, as DNA: TGTGCCAGCAGCCCTATAGGTGGGCGGGGGGGCCGGAATGAGCAGTTCTTC.

This clone was observed a few times. V usage is TRBV29-1 and J usage is TRBJ2-2; 7 bases are shared with TRBD2. With V trimmed by 4 bases and J by 7 bases, 6 bases remained unmatched. CDR3 size: 13 residues. Germline assignment: CDR1 SQVTM and CDR2 ANQGSEA. CDR3 protein: CSVVVSGDGELFF. Here the CDR3 DNA reads TGCAGCGTTGTCGTGAGCGGGGACGGGGAGCTGTTTTTT.

The chain links TRBV18 to TRBJ2-5; D is perhaps TRBD2 (7 bases). CDR1 KGHSH and CDR2 LQKENI come from the germline V gene. The CDR3 runs to 14 residues. V gave up 5 bases and J gave up 2 bases, with 12 bases separating them. The CDR3 loop is CASSGGGQQETQYF. The CDR3 DNA is TGTGCCAGCTCAGGCGGGGGCCAACAAGAGACCCAGTACTTC.

The J gene is TRBJ2-1, the V gene TRBV2; D is perhaps TRBD2 (5 bases). Germline CDR1 reads SNHLY; CDR2 reads FYNNEI. The V end was cut by 7 bases, the J end by 2 bases, with 15 bases between. The CDR3 loop spans 15 amino acids. As DNA, the CDR3 is TGTGCCAGCACCCAGAGGGATTCGACCTACAATGAGCAGTTCTTC. Translating gives CASTQRDSTYNEQFF.

The genes are TRBV7-9 and TRBJ2-7; D may be TRBD2 (6 bases). Deletions cut 9 bases from V and 7 bases from J, with 22 bases between. This CDR3 is 14 amino acids long. Germline V lookup: CDR1 SEHNR, CDR2 FQNEAQ (reference sequence). CDR3 residues: CASSVAGSGREQYF. The CDR3 nucleotides are TGTGCCAGTTCAGTGGCGGGGAGCGGTCGGGAGCAGTACTTC.

This clone was picked up many times. This chain links TRBV3-1 (or the pseudogene TRBV3-2) with TRBJ2-5; TRBD2 matches 12 bases. Germline V CDR1 and CDR2: LGHDT, YNNKEL (reference sequence). Trimming took 1 base from V and 2 from J; bases not matched to a gene: 8. The CDR3 has 18 amino acids. The CDR3 reads CASSQARLGTSGQETQYF. As DNA, the CDR3 is TGTGCCAGCAGCCAAGCCCGTCTTGGGACTAGCGGGCAAGAGACCCAGTACTTC.

This clone showed up just a few times. The chain combines TRBV13 with TRBJ1-3; D might be TRBD1 (5 bases). Germline CDR1 reads PRHDT; CDR2 reads FYEKMQ (reference sequence). The V end lost 5 bases, the J end lost 0 bases, and 17 bases lay between the germline ends. The CDR3 spans 17 residues. CDR3 sequence reads: CASSRRAGRNSGNTIYF. The CDR3, as DNA: TGTGCCAGCAGCCGGCGGGCAGGGAGGAACTCTGGAAACACCATATATTTT. The variable domain in full, completed from reference TRBV13 and TRBJ1-3, reads AAGVIQSPRHLIKEKRETATLKCYPIPRHDTVYWYQQGPGQDPQFLISFYEKMQSDKGSIPDRFSAQQFSDYHSELNMSSLELGDSALYFCASSRRAGRNSGNTIYFGEGSWLTVV.

A few counts support this clone. J is TRBJ2-2 and V is TRBV5-1; tentative D call: TRBD2 (5 bases). Trimming pared 0 bases from V and 1 base from J, leaving 7 bases between. Germline V gives CDR1 SGHRS, CDR2 YFSETQ. This CDR3 has 15 residues. The CDR3: CASSLERLNTGELFF. In DNA form, the CDR3 reads TGCGCCAGCAGCTTGGAGCGGTTGAACACCGGGGAGCTGTTTTTT.

The rearrangement uses TRBV12-3 or TRBV12-4 and TRBJ1-5; D is ambiguous. V lost 3 bases, J lost 0 bases, and 3 bases lay in between. This CDR3 spans 13 amino acids. CDR3 sequence: CASSFNSNQPQHF. DNA of the CDR3: TGTGCCAGCAGTTTTAATAGCAATCAGCCCCAGCATTTT.

The chain combines TRBV10-3 with TRBJ2-5; possibly TRBD2 for D (6 bases). The CDR3 consists of 13 residues. Trimming stripped 4 bases from V and 2 bases from J, with 8 bases between. CDR1 and CDR2 from the germline V gene are ENHRY and SYGVKD. As DNA, the CDR3 is TGTGCCATCAGTGTGGGACTGCAAGAGACCCAGTACTTC. Its translation is CAISVGLQETQYF.

The V gene is TRBV7-9, the J gene TRBJ1-6; 7 bases map to TRBD1. CDR3 length: 14 residues. The V and J ends lost 4 bases and 6 bases, in that order; junction bases with no gene match: 3. Germline V gene sequence: CDR1 SEHNR, CDR2 FQNEAQ (reference sequence). CDR3 coding DNA: TGTGCCAGCAGCTCTGGGACAGCTAATTCACCCCTCCACTTT. Amino acid sequence: CASSSGTANSPLHF.